This is a list of T cell receptor beta chains from one sample in a study of preoperative IRX-2 immunotherapy in early breast cancer. Only in-frame clones appear in the TCRdb table, and some are missing; sequencing was by immunoSEQ multiplex PCR. The sample includes approximately 98,000 clones, roughly 88% seen only once; the top ten take approximately 2%. The sample consisted of tumor tissue, taken after IRX-2 immunotherapy. These receptors were collected from a human donor with breast cancer. The CDR3 runs from the conserved cysteine through the conserved F or W. D genes are given only for firm matches. Size tells how often a clone was seen (once, few, many) or the class of an expanded clone, and some rows leave it out.

v_gene,d_gene,abundance,j_gene,CDR3aa,CDR3nt
TRBV6-1,-,-,TRBJ2-7,CASSEAQDEQYF,TGTGCCAGCAGTGAAGCTCAGGACGAGCAGTACTTC
TRBV12-5,-,-,TRBJ2-7,CASSTGIGYGEQYF,TGTGCTAGCTCCACAGGGATCGGATATGGGGAGCAGTACTTC
TRBV5-1,TRBD2,-,TRBJ2-5,CASSLGASGSGETQYF,TGCGCCAGCAGCTTGGGGGCTAGCGGGAGTGGAGAGACCCAGTACTTC
TRBV29-1,-,-,TRBJ2-1,CSSDRPTSYNEQFF,TGCAGCTCTGACAGGCCGACCTCCTACAATGAGCAGTTCTTC
TRBV11-3,TRBD1,-,TRBJ1-2,CASSLVQGGTYGYTF,TGTGCCAGCAGCTTAGTACAGGGGGGAACCTATGGCTACACCTTC
TRBV19,-,-,TRBJ2-2,CASSIGFAEPGELFF,TGTGCCAGTAGTATAGGGTTCGCAGAGCCCGGGGAGCTGTTTTTT
TRBV6-8,-,-,TRBJ2-2,CASSEGRNTGELFF,TGTGCCAGCAGTGAGGGACGGAACACCGGGGAGCTGTTTTTT
TRBV5-1,TRBD1,-,TRBJ2-7,CASSLAAGGTGASYEQYF,TGCGCCAGCAGCTTGGCCGCCGGCGGGACAGGGGCATCCTACGAGCAGTACTTC
TRBV23-1,-,-,TRBJ1-6,CASSQSSSYNSPLHF,TGCGCCAGCAGCCAAAGTTCTTCCTATAATTCACCCCTCCACTTT
TRBV30,-,-,TRBJ1-2,CAWSRVIGGYTF,TGTGCCTGGAGCCGTGTCATTGGAGGCTACACCTTC
TRBV25-1,-,-,TRBJ2-7,CVSVAQGPLGEQYF,TGTGTCTCCGTGGCGCAGGGTCCCCTTGGCGAGCAGTACTTC
TRBV29-1,-,few,TRBJ1-4,CSVAPGRDEKLFF,TGCAGCGTCGCCCCTGGACGAGATGAAAAACTGTTTTTT
TRBV14,-,-,TRBJ1-2,CASGRGLGVYTF,TGTGCCAGCGGACGGGGCTTGGGCGTCTACACCTTC
TRBV15,TRBD2,-,TRBJ2-5,CATSRKTSGALQETQYF,TGTGCCACCAGCAGGAAGACTAGCGGAGCTCTCCAAGAGACCCAGTACTTC
TRBV28,-,-,TRBJ1-2,CASRYRDPNYGYTF,TGTGCCAGCAGGTACAGAGACCCTAACTATGGCTACACCTTC
TRBV16,TRBD1,-,TRBJ1-2,CASSQFPGTESGYTF,TGTGCCAGCAGCCAATTTCCCGGGACAGAGAGTGGCTACACTTTC
TRBV28,TRBD1,few,TRBJ1-4,CASSSPLGQGEKLFF,TGTGCCAGCAGCTCCCCCCTCGGACAGGGTGAAAAACTGTTTTTT
TRBV19,-,once,TRBJ2-3,CASSIGGSTDTQYF,TGTGCCAGTAGTATAGGGGGCAGCACAGATACGCAGTATTTT